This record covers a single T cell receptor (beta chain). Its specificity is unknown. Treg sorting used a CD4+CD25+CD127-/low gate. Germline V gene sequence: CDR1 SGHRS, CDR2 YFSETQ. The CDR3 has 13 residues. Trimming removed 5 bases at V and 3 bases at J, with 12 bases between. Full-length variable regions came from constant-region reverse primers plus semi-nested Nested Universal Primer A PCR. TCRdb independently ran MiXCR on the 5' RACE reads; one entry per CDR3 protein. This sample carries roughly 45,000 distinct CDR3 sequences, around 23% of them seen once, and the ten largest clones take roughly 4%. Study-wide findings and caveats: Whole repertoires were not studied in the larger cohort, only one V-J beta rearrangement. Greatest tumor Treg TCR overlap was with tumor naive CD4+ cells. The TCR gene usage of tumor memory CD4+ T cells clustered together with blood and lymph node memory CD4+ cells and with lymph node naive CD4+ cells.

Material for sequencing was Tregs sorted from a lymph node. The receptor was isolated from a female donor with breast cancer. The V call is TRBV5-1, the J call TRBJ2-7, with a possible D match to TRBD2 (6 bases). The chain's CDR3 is CASRGPGDYEQYF. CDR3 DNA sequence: TGCGCCAGCAGAGGGCCGGGGGACTACGAGCAGTACTTC.